These 14 T cell receptor beta chains were sequenced from one sample in a study of type 1 and type 2 diabetes patients. PCR was run on genomic DNA. Amplification of the beta chain CDR3 used 30 forward and 13 reverse multiplex primers. TCRdb recomputed calls from the multiplex PCR reads with MiXCR, one row per CDR3 protein. The table shows some 250,000 distinct CDR3 sequences, with over 45% occurring only once. Sequenced: peripheral blood mononuclear cells (PBMCs). Every receptor here comes from a man aged 18 to 30 with type 2 diabetes.

This rearrangement joins TRBV30 to TRBJ1-2, with D hard to call. The CDR3 consists of 14 residues. Per germline, CDR1 GTSNPN and CDR2 SVGIG (reference sequence). V was pared by 8 bases and J by 2 bases, with 18 bases between. CDR3 protein: CARHLPGTNYGYTF. CDR3 DNA: TGTGCCCGCCACCTTCCCGGCACAAACTATGGCTACACCTTC.

V usage is TRBV11-2 and J usage is TRBJ2-5; 14 bases align to TRBD2. Germline-derived CDR1 and CDR2 are SGHAT and FQNNGV. CDR3 length: 19 residues. J was trimmed by 2 bases and V by 2 bases; bases with no gene match: 10. CDR3 residues: CASSLPRTSGGPIQETQYF. The CDR3 DNA is TGTGCCAGCAGCTTACCGCGGACTAGCGGGGGGCCCATACAAGAGACCCAGTACTTC.

CDR3 sequence reads: CATSRAAGTSVYEQYF. The CDR3 bases are TGTGCCACCAGCAGAGCCGCCGGGACTAGCGTCTACGAGCAGTACTTC. The chain couples TRBV15 to TRBJ2-7; 10 bases match TRBD2. This CDR3 has 16 residues. V shed 1 base and J 3 bases; nucleotides not matched to a gene: 6. Germline V lookup: CDR1 LNHNV, CDR2 YYDKDF (reference sequence).

This clonotype was seen at least ten times. The chain couples TRBV25-1 to TRBJ2-5; a weak D match, TRBD2 (5 bases). CDR3 size: 13 residues. Germline lookup yields CDR1 MGHDK and CDR2 SYGVNS. The V and J ends lost 4 bases and 5 bases respectively, with 11 bases between them. The chain's CDR3 is CASSVKLGETQYF. The CDR3 bases are TGTGCCAGCAGTGTCAAACTAGGGGAGACCCAGTACTTC.

The chain is built from TRBV19 and TRBJ2-7; D unclear. Trimming took off 2 bases at V and 3 bases at J, with 11 bases between the two ends. The CDR3 sequence is 14 residues long. The germline V gene has CDR1 LNHDA and CDR2 SQIVND (reference sequence). The CDR3 loop reads CASSIFAGHYEQYF. The CDR3 region has the DNA TGTGCCAGTAGTATATTTGCCGGCCACTACGAGCAGTACTTC.

The chain couples TRBV12-3 or TRBV12-4 to TRBJ1-5; a possible D gene is TRBD1 (6 bases). Trimming removed 2 bases at V and 8 bases at J, with 16 bases between. There are 15 residues in the CDR3. CDR3 in amino acids: CASSLTRGASEPQHF. The CDR3 nucleotides read TGTGCCAGCAGTTTAACTCGGGGGGCCTCTGAGCCCCAGCATTTT.

The table lists this clonotype with a few counts. J is TRBJ2-7 and V is TRBV7-6, with 7 bases that match TRBD1. The trim removed 6 bases at V and 5 bases at J, leaving 13 bases unmatched. CDR1 is SGHVS, CDR2 FNYEAQ, per germline. The CDR3 contains 15 residues. The CDR3 protein is CASSPRTGPGDEQYF. The CDR3, as DNA: TGTGCCAGCAGTCCTCGGACAGGCCCCGGAGACGAGCAGTACTTC.

This clonotype was counted many times. The chain couples TRBV30 to TRBJ1-1; D remains unclear. The CDR3 runs to 12 residues. CDR1 and CDR2 from the germline V gene are GTSNPN and SVGIG (reference sequence). Deletions cut 0 bases from V and 5 bases from J, with 7 bases between. Here the CDR3 DNA reads TGTGCCTGGAGTGTAGACATAACTGAAGCTTTCTTT. This translates into CAWSVDITEAFF. The whole variable domain, filled in from reference TRBV30 and TRBJ1-1, reads SQTIHQWPATLVQPVGSPLSLECTVEGTSNPNLYWYRQAAGRGLQLLFYSVGIGQISSEVPQNLSASRPQDRQFILSSKKLLLSDSGFYLCAWSVDITEAFFGQGTRLTVV.

The chain links TRBV30 to TRBJ2-3; D not resolved. The CDR3 consists of 13 residues. Per the germline V gene, CDR1 is GTSNPN and CDR2 is SVGIG (reference sequence). Between the trimmed V and J ends, which lost 1 base and 0 bases, there was a span of 5 bases. The CDR3 DNA reads as TGTGCCTGGAGTGGGGCGAGCACAGATACGCAGTATTTT. It yields the protein CAWSGASTDTQYF.

The chain carries TRBV7-3 and TRBJ2-5, with TRBD1 as a possible D gene (7 bases). The CDR3 has 15 residues. Germline V CDR1 and CDR2: SGHTA, FQGTGA. The V gene lost 1 base and the J gene lost 5 bases, with 14 bases spanning the gap. The CDR3 region is CASSLSGAGGETQYF. In DNA form, the CDR3 reads TGTGCCAGCAGCTTAAGTGGTGCAGGGGGGGAGACCCAGTACTTC.

This clonotype was seen just once. Because it lacks the conserved phenylalanine or tryptophan at the end, this CDR3 is likely a read error. J is TRBJ2-7 and V is TRBV9; 7 bases match TRBD1. Germline trimming cut 4 bases from V and 3 bases from J; bases unmatched to any gene: 7. The germline gives CDR1 SGDLS, CDR2 YYNGEE. CDR3 size: 14 residues. The CDR3, as DNA: TGTGCCAGCAGCCCGGGACAGATTATCTACGAGCAGTACCTC. Amino acid sequence: CASSPGQIIYEQYL.

The chain has TRBV25-1 and TRBJ2-4; the match to TRBD2 covers 12 bases. The CDR3 runs to 19 residues. From germline, CDR1 is MGHDK and CDR2 SYGVNS. V trimming: 6 bases; J trimming: 0 bases; junction bases outside the gene matches: 12. The CDR3 region has the DNA TGTGCCAGCAGGAGTACCGGGACTAGCGGGCCCCTAGCCAAAAACATTCAGTACTTC. Translated, it gives CASRSTGTSGPLAKNIQYF.

In its sample, this clonotype was seen once. This may be a read error, as it is one base from a much larger clone. Given the absence of the conserved phenylalanine or tryptophan at the CDR3 end, a read error is likely. This sequence joins TRBV20-1 and TRBJ2-7; D may be TRBD2 (6 bases). The CDR3 is 10 amino acids. Germline CDR1 is DFQATT and CDR2 is SNEGSKA (reference sequence). CDR3 coding DNA: TGCAGCCTCGGGAGCTACGAGCAGTACCTC. Its protein is CSLGSYEQYL.

The chain employs TRBV7-8 and TRBJ2-7; the match to TRBD2 covers 9 bases. J was trimmed by 4 bases and V by 0 bases; bases with no gene match: 7. The CDR3 loop spans 16 amino acids. Per the germline V gene, CDR1 is SGHVS and CDR2 is FQNEAQ. The CDR3 is CASSLALAGNLYEQYF. The CDR3 DNA reads TGTGCCAGCAGCTTAGCGCTAGCGGGAAATCTTTACGAGCAGTACTTC.